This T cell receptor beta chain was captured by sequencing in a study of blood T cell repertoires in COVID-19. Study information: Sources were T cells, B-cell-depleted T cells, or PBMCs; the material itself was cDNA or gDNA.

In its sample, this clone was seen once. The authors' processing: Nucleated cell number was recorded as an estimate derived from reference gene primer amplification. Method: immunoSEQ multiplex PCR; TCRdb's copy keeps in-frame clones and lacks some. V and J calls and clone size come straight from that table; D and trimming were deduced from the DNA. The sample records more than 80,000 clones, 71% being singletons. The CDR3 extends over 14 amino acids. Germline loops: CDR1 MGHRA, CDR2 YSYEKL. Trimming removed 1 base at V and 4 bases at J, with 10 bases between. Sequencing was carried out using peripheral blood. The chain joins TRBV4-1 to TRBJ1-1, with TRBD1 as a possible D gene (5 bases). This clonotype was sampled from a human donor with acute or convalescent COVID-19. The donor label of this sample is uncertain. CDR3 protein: CASSQGYRGTEAFF. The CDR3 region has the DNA TGCGCCAGCAGCCAAGGGTATAGGGGCACTGAAGCTTTCTTT.